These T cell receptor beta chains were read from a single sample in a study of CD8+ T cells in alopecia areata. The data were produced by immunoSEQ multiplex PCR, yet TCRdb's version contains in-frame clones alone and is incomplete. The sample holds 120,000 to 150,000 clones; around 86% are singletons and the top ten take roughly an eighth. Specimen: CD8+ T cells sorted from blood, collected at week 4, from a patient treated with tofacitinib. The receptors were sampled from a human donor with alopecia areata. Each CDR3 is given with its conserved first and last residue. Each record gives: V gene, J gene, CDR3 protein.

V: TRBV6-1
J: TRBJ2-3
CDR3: CASTVAGRSTDTQYF

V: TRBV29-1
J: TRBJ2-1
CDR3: CSVEGSSGTKYNEQFF

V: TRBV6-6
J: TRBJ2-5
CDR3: CASIDRNQETQYF

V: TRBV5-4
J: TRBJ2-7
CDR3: CASSHVGALYEQYF

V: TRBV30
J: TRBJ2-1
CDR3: CASPDAGSSYNEQFF

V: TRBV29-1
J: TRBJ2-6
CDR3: CSVVQVYSGANVLTF

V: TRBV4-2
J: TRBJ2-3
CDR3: CASSQDLGSGANF

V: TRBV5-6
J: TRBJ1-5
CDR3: CASQLGTVRSEPQHF

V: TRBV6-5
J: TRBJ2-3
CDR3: CASSSGVDTQYF

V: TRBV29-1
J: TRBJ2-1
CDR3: CSVEAGGSDEQFF

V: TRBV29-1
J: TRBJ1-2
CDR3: CSVEDRGAVYGYTF

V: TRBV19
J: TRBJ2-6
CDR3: CASSILAVGSGANVLTF

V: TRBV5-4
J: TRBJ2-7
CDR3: CASSHAGYEQYF

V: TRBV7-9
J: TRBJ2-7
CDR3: CASSWDRATYEQYF

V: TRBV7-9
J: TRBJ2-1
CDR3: CASSTTNEQFF

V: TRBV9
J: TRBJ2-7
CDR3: CASSAEGLAGDWQYF

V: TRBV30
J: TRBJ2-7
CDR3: CAWDTGSYEQYF